The 30 T cell receptor beta chains below were found in one sample sequenced in a study of CD8 T cells in ankylosing spondylitis. Via MiXCR, TCRdb re-called the 5' RACE reads, giving one row per CDR3 protein. The top ten clones hold roughly a tenth of a sample with around 300,000 distinct CDR3 sequences, around a tenth of them seen once. The specimen sequenced was blood, either unsorted or a sorted T cell fraction (not recorded which). These receptors came from a female donor with ankylosing spondylitis or in good health (not recorded which).

This clonotype was detected only a few times. The chain is built from TRBV20-1 and TRBJ2-5, with 10 bases matching TRBD2. The CDR3 length is 14 residues. Germline assignment: CDR1 DFQATT and CDR2 SNEGSKA (reference sequence). The V and J ends lost 5 bases and 5 bases, in that order; junction bases with no gene match: 8. CDR3 loop: CSALPSGGRETQYF. The CDR3, as DNA: TGCAGTGCTCTGCCTAGCGGGGGAAGGGAGACCCAGTACTTC.

This clonotype was observed many times. The V gene is TRBV5-1, the J gene TRBJ2-1; D is ambiguous. Deletions cut 0 bases from V and 10 bases from J, with 11 bases between. The CDR3 extends over 13 amino acids. The germline CDR1 and CDR2 sequences are SGHRS and YFSETQ. In nucleotides, the CDR3 is TGCGCCAGCAGCTTGGAAACCCGGACGGAGCAGTTCTTC. It encodes CASSLETRTEQFF.

This clonotype was counted at least ten times. The chain recombines TRBV30 with TRBJ2-7; D gene ambiguous. Trimming left V 2 bases short and J 6 bases short, with 11 bases between. The CDR3 sequence is 12 residues long. Germline V gene lookup returns CDR1 GTSNPN and CDR2 SVGIG (reference sequence). The DNA of the CDR3 is TGTGCCTGGAGTCTGCTCAAGTCCGAGCAGTACTTC. It specifies CAWSLLKSEQYF.

This clonotype was detected ten times or more. The chain uses TRBV20-1 and TRBJ1-4, with 10 positions matching TRBD1. CDR1 DFQATT and CDR2 SNEGSKA come from the germline V gene (reference sequence). This CDR3 has 14 amino acids. V was pared by 5 bases and J by 8 bases, with 8 bases of the junction left unmatched. CDR3 amino acids: CSAFSGTGDEKLFF. The CDR3, as DNA: TGCAGTGCTTTCTCCGGGACAGGGGACGAAAAACTGTTTTTT.

The chain recombines TRBV20-1 with TRBJ2-7, with D perhaps TRBD1 or TRBD2 (5 bases each). Germline V gene sequence: CDR1 DFQATT, CDR2 SNEGSKA (reference sequence). Deletions cut 1 base from V and 3 bases from J, with 13 bases between. This CDR3 spans 14 amino acids. The CDR3 here is CSARGPGANYEQYF. The CDR3 bases are TGCAGTGCTAGAGGCCCCGGGGCTAACTACGAGCAGTACTTC.

This clonotype was seen repeatedly, ten times or more. The chain joins TRBV7-2 to TRBJ2-7; the D is unclear. CDR3 size: 13 residues. Per germline, CDR1 SGHTA and CDR2 FQGNSA. V gave up 3 bases and J gave up 3 bases, with 9 bases separating them. The CDR3 loop reads CASSFLSGYEQYF. The CDR3 nucleotides are TGTGCCAGCAGCTTTTTATCCGGCTACGAGCAGTACTTC. The entire variable domain, with the rest obtained from reference TRBV7-2 and TRBJ2-7, is as follows: GAGVSQSPSNKVTEKGKDVELRCDPISGHTALYWYRQSLGQGLEFLIYFQGNSAPDKSGLPSDRFSAERTGGSVSTLTIQRTQQEDSAVYLCASSFLSGYEQYFGPGTRLTVT.

This clonotype was counted ten times or more. V gene TRBV20-1 combines with J gene TRBJ1-2; 8 bases fit TRBD1. This CDR3 has 15 residues. V dropped 0 bases and J dropped 1; count of bases not matched to a gene: 4. Looked up from germline, CDR1 is DFQATT and CDR2 is SNEGSKA (reference sequence). The CDR3 is CSAREDRGRNYGYTF. The CDR3 DNA reads TGCAGTGCTAGAGAAGACAGGGGCCGTAACTATGGCTACACCTTC.

This clonotype showed up just a few times. V is TRBV11-1 and J is TRBJ2-2; 7 positions match TRBD2. The V gene's germline CDR1 is SGHAT and CDR2 FQDESV (reference sequence). This CDR3 is 17 amino acids long. The V segment lost 5 bases and the J segment 1 base; nucleotides outside the gene matches: 10. The CDR3 reads CASSPGGSQGNTGELFF. In DNA form, the CDR3 reads TGTGCCAGCAGCCCGGGGGGAAGTCAGGGGAACACCGGGGAGCTGTTTTTT.

This clonotype was observed many times. The J gene is TRBJ1-2, the V gene TRBV7-9; D is unclear. There are 14 residues in the CDR3. The germline gives CDR1 SEHNR, CDR2 FQNEAQ (reference sequence). Trimming cost V 1 base and J 7 bases, with 13 bases left between them. The CDR3 coding sequence is TGTGCCAGCAGCTTAGAGGGCGGGTCCGGTGGCTACACCTTC. Residues: CASSLEGGSGGYTF.

Points on this clonotype: A junction boundary mismatches the germline segment, possibly from a read error. The chain links TRBV28 to TRBJ2-2; perhaps TRBD2 as D (5 bases). CDR1 and CDR2 (germline): MDHEN, SYDVKM. This CDR3 is 19 amino acids long. CDR3 nucleotides: TGTGCCAGCAGTTTCTGGGCCCTGAGGAGCGCCACTAACACCGGGGAGCTGCTTTTT. This sequence encodes CASSFWALRSATNTGELLF. Together with reference TRBV28 and TRBJ2-2, the CDR3 gives the full variable domain: DVKVTQSSRYLVKRTGEKVFLECVQDMDHENMFWYRQDPGLGLRLIYFSYDVKMKEKGDIPEGYSVSREKKERFSLILESASTNQTSMYLCASSFWALRSATNTGELLFGEGSRLTVL.

This clonotype appeared many times. J is TRBJ1-2 and V is TRBV7-2; no clear D. Per germline, CDR1 SGHTA and CDR2 FQGNSA. V lost 5 bases and J 5 bases, leaving 9 bases between the germline ends. The CDR3 consists of 12 residues. The CDR3 protein is CASSPQGYGYTF. DNA for the CDR3: TGTGCCAGCAGCCCCCAAGGATATGGCTACACCTTC.

Many counts were recorded for this clonotype. The CDR3 loop reads CSARRVRGGELFF. CDR3 bases: TGCAGTGCTAGAAGGGTCAGGGGGGGGGAGCTGTTTTTT. The chain recombines TRBV20-1 with TRBJ2-2; 7 nucleotides agree with TRBD1. CDR1 and CDR2 from the germline V gene are DFQATT and SNEGSKA (reference sequence). The junction had 5 bases not matched to a gene; V was cut back by 2 bases and J by 8 bases. The CDR3 runs 13 residues.

This clonotype was counted ten times or more. The chain couples TRBV27 to TRBJ2-1; TRBD2 aligns across 9 bases. CDR1 and CDR2 (germline): MNHEY, SMNVEV (reference sequence). The CDR3 covers 15 residues. After removal of 6 bases from V and 1 base from J, the junction contained 4 bases not matched to a gene. Written as DNA, the CDR3 is TGTGCCAGCAGACAAAGCGGGAGGTCCTACAATGAGCAGTTCTTC. Translated: CASRQSGRSYNEQFF.

In its sample, this clonotype was seen many times. The chain uses TRBV5-1 and TRBJ1-2, with D maybe TRBD1 (6 bases). The CDR3 is 15 residues long. The germline CDR1 and CDR2 sequences are SGHRS and YFSETQ. Trimming cost V 0 bases and J 0 bases, with 9 bases left between them. The CDR3: CASSLDGGPNYGYTF. CDR3 DNA: TGCGCCAGCAGCTTGGACGGGGGCCCTAACTATGGCTACACCTTC.

The rearrangement uses TRBV20-1 and TRBJ1-5; a possible D gene is TRBD1 (5 bases). Germline-derived CDR1 and CDR2 are DFQATT and SNEGSKA (reference sequence). Trimming pared 0 bases from V and 7 bases from J, leaving 10 bases between. The CDR3 spans 13 residues. CDR3 sequence (DNA): TGCAGTGCTAGAGACAGGGTTTGGCAGCCCCAGCATTTT. It specifies CSARDRVWQPQHF.

This clonotype was seen repeatedly, ten times or more. This chain links TRBV5-5 with TRBJ2-5; unclear D gene. The V gene lost 5 bases and the J gene lost 1 base, with 21 bases spanning the gap. CDR1 is SGHKS and CDR2 is YYEKEE in the germline V gene (reference sequence). The CDR3 loop spans 17 amino acids. The CDR3, as DNA: TGTGCCAGCAGAAAGGTGAAATTTTCGCGGACCCAAGAGACCCAGTACTTC. Residues: CASRKVKFSRTQETQYF.

This clonotype was detected ten times or more. CDR3 sequence: CASSLGRQRYTDTQYF. Here the CDR3 DNA reads TGCGCCAGCAGCTTGGGCCGACAAAGATACACAGATACGCAGTATTTT. The chain combines TRBV5-1 with TRBJ2-3; D unresolved. Germline values: CDR1 SGHRS, CDR2 YFSETQ. Trimming left V 0 bases short and J 2 bases short, with 13 bases between. The CDR3 is made up of 16 amino acids. The full variable domain, in which reference TRBV5-1 and TRBJ2-3 provide the parts outside the CDR3, is KAGVTQTPRYLIKTRGQQVTLSCSPISGHRSVSWYQQTPGQGLQFLFEYFSETQRNKGNFPGRFSGRQFSNSRSEMNVSTLELGDSALYLCASSLGRQRYTDTQYFGPGTRLTVL.

This clonotype was observed at least ten times. The chain is built from TRBV12-3 or TRBV12-4 and TRBJ2-2; no reliable D call. CDR3 length: 12 amino acids. Trimming pared 6 bases from V and 2 bases from J, leaving 4 bases between. Written as DNA, the CDR3 is TGTGCCAGCAGCCAAAACACCGGGGAGCTGTTTTTT. Encoded protein: CASSQNTGELFF.

The chain links TRBV7-2 to TRBJ2-1; TRBD1 aligns across 8 bases. Germline CDR1 reads SGHTA; CDR2 reads FQGNSA. Losses at the gene ends were 5 bases for V and 7 bases for J; bases not matched to a gene: 13. This CDR3 region has 16 residues. This CDR3 reads CASSPRDRPLGNEQFF. CDR3 in DNA: TGTGCCAGCAGCCCACGGGACAGGCCTTTGGGGAATGAGCAGTTCTTC.

Many counts were recorded for this clonotype. The chain is built from TRBV20-1 and TRBJ2-1; D possibly corresponds to TRBD2 (5 bases). Germline V gives CDR1 DFQATT, CDR2 SNEGSKA (reference sequence). This CDR3 has 15 amino acids. Trimming left V 6 bases short and J 6 bases short, with 21 bases between. In DNA, the CDR3 is TGCAGTGCCCCCCCTCAGCGGCCGGCGCGCAATGAGCAGTTCTTC. It codes for CSAPPQRPARNEQFF.

This clonotype was seen more than once but under ten times. CDR3 sequence: CASSFGTGTRNTGELFF. In nucleotides, the CDR3 is TGTGCCAGCAGCTTCGGGACAGGAACCCGAAACACCGGGGAGCTGTTTTTT. This chain connects TRBV11-2 to TRBJ2-2; 8 nucleotides match TRBD1. CDR1 SGHAT and CDR2 FQNNGV come from the germline V gene. The J segment lost 2 bases and the V segment lost 3 bases, leaving 8 bases of the junction unmatched. The CDR3 is made up of 17 amino acids.

The chain uses TRBV13 and TRBJ2-7; a possible D gene is TRBD2 (6 bases). Per the germline V gene, CDR1 is PRHDT and CDR2 is FYEKMQ (reference sequence). CDR3 length equals 15 residues. Deletions cut 7 bases from V and 3 bases from J, with 19 bases between. CDR3: CASTKRDGGNYEQYF. As DNA, the CDR3 is TGTGCCAGCACCAAGAGGGATGGGGGGAACTACGAGCAGTACTTC.

The CDR3 bases are TGTGCCAGCAGTGACCGTCCAGGGGATACGCAGTATTTT. It encodes CASSDRPGDTQYF. The gene calls are TRBV25-1 and TRBJ2-3; a possible D gene is TRBD1 (5 bases). Germline V gene sequence: CDR1 MGHDK, CDR2 SYGVNS. The CDR3 loop spans 13 amino acids. V lost 3 bases and J lost 6, with 10 bases in between.

This clonotype was seen repeatedly, ten times or more. The chain employs TRBV20-1 and TRBJ1-2; no clear D. In germline, CDR1 is DFQATT, CDR2 SNEGSKA (reference sequence). CDR3 size: 11 residues. Trimming removed 6 bases at V and 8 bases at J, with 13 bases between. Written as DNA, the CDR3 is TGCAGTGCCGAGTACCTGGGAGGCTACACCTTC. It specifies CSAEYLGGYTF.

This clonotype was observed a few times. The chain has TRBV28 and TRBJ1-6; D gene unclear. Per germline, CDR1 MDHEN and CDR2 SYDVKM. The germline V and J ends were trimmed by 3 bases and 14 bases, with 14 bases remaining between them. The CDR3 loop spans 13 amino acids. The CDR3 DNA is TGTGCCAGCAGTTTGATGAGGGTGGGGACCCTCCACTTT. Protein: CASSLMRVGTLHF.

This clonotype was observed many times. This chain uses TRBV29-1 with TRBJ2-5; D is unresolved. In germline, CDR1 is SQVTM, CDR2 ANQGSEA. V gave up 7 bases and J gave up 0 bases, with 6 bases separating them. The CDR3 covers 11 residues. CDR3 in amino acids: CSAVNQETQYF. The CDR3 DNA reads as TGCAGCGCTGTGAACCAAGAGACCCAGTACTTC. Looking up the rest from reference TRBV29-1 and TRBJ2-5 gives the full variable domain: SAVISQKPSRDICQRGTSLTIQCQVDSQVTMMFWYRQQPGQSLTLIATANQGSEATYESGFVIDKFPISRPNLTFSTLTVSNMSPEDSSIYLCSAVNQETQYFGPGTRLLVL.

This clonotype was detected ten times or more. This chain joins TRBV20-1 and TRBJ2-1; D assignment may be TRBD1 or TRBD2 (5 bases each). This CDR3 comprises 15 residues. Trimming took off 6 bases at V and 0 bases at J, with 15 bases between the two ends. Germline CDR1 DFQATT, CDR2 SNEGSKA (reference sequence). CDR3 bases: TGCAGTGCCCTGGAAGGGGAGAGCTCCTACAATGAGCAGTTCTTC. It translates to CSALEGESSYNEQFF.

This clonotype showed up just a few times. This rearrangement joins TRBV19 to TRBJ2-3; TRBD2 aligns across 9 bases. From germline, CDR1 is LNHDA and CDR2 SQIVND (reference sequence). The CDR3 covers 16 residues. Germline trimming cut 2 bases from V and 0 bases from J; bases unmatched to any gene: 3. The CDR3 sequence is CASSILAGTSTDTQYF. CDR3 in DNA: TGTGCCAGTAGTATACTAGCGGGAACTAGCACAGATACGCAGTATTTT.

The rearrangement links TRBV6-1 to TRBJ2-5; the match to TRBD1 covers 9 bases. The V segment lost 5 bases and the J segment 7 bases; nucleotides outside the gene matches: 5. The CDR3 extends over 13 amino acids. Germline CDR1 is MNHNS and CDR2 is SASEGT. The chain's CDR3 is CASSKQGAGTQYF. The CDR3, as DNA: TGTGCCAGCAGTAAACAGGGGGCAGGGACCCAGTACTTC.

This clonotype was seen many times. In DNA form, the CDR3 reads TGCAGTGCTAGAGATCGAGCTAGCCCCTCCTACAATGAGCAGTTCTTC. This encodes CSARDRASPSYNEQFF. The chain links TRBV20-1 to TRBJ2-1; tentatively, D is TRBD2 (5 bases). Trimming stripped 0 bases from V and 0 bases from J, with 12 bases between. Germline V gene sequence: CDR1 DFQATT, CDR2 SNEGSKA (reference sequence). CDR3 length: 16 residues.